This T cell receptor (beta chain) was captured in a study of blood T cell repertoires in COVID-19. In the original workflow: Amplifying reference gene primers gave estimates of nucleated cell counts. Sequenced by immunoSEQ multiplex PCR; TCRdb stores in-frame clones only, minus some. V and J calls and clone size come straight from that table; D and trimming were deduced from the DNA. The table records approximately 270,000 clones, about 89% of them present only once. The CDR3 contains 13 residues. Between the trimmed V and J ends, which lost 3 bases and 6 bases, there was a span of 9 bases. Germline assignment: CDR1 SGHAT and CDR2 FQNNGV.

This TCR was sampled from a man aged 45 to 65 with acute or convalescent COVID-19. Source material: peripheral blood. The chain couples TRBV11-2 to TRBJ2-1, with unresolved D. The CDR3 nucleotides read TGTGCCAGCAGCTTGGGCGAGCTCAATGAGCAGTTCTTC. Translating gives CASSLGELNEQFF.